This T cell receptor (beta chain) was identified in a study of shared clonotypes between healthy human individuals. In the study overall: Researchers assigned three CD4 naive, three CD4 memory, two CD8 naive and one CD8 memory plate to each donor.

With regard to this clone: Its antigen is unknown. This CDR3 is also generated by other DNA sequences in the sample.

Overall study results and limits: Generation probabilities were higher for clonotypes shared across all four sorted-subset donors than for unshared ones. The study found about 5% of naive CD4 clonotypes shared across several donors.

It was at deep level that the assay was run. Profiled with immunoSEQ multiplex PCR; TCRdb holds only in-frame clones, not every one. The table records some 2,500,000 clones, approximately 94% of them present only once. This CDR3 spans 15 amino acids. V shed 3 bases, J shed 4 bases, and the junction held 6 bases outside the gene matches. CDR1 and CDR2 from the germline V gene are SEHNR and FQNEAQ (reference sequence). The sequencing input was naive CD4+ T cells from PBMCs. This sample's subset: CD45RA+ positively selected. This receptor was obtained from a man aged 18 to 30 in good health. Some clones in this sample may be carry-over from other donors' samples. The genes are TRBV7-9 and TRBJ1-2; 9 bases match TRBD1. CDR3 DNA: TGTGCCAGCAGCTTGACCGGGACAGGGATCTATGGCTACACCTTC. It codes for CASSLTGTGIYGYTF.